These T cell receptor beta chains were read from a single sample in a study of blood T cell repertoires in COVID-19. Clones were sequenced by immunoSEQ multiplex PCR, and TCRdb holds only the in-frame ones, with some missing. The table has 170,000 or so clones, roughly 89% seen once. Material for sequencing was peripheral blood. The receptors come from a woman in her 70s with COVID-19, enrolled during active disease. The CDR3 runs from the conserved cysteine through the conserved F or W. Each record gives: clone size, V gene, D gene, J gene, CDR3 protein, CDR3 DNA. A D gene is named only where the DNA matches it firmly. The listing skips clone size in some rows; elsewhere it reads once, few, many or a size class.

NA	TRBV14	NA	TRBJ2-1	CASSRLSQGYNEQFF	TGTGCCAGCAGCCGCCTCAGCCAGGGTTACAATGAGCAGTTCTTC
NA	TRBV6-5	NA	TRBJ1-1	CASTRTANTEAFF	TGTGCCAGCACTCGGACAGCGAACACTGAAGCTTTCTTT
NA	TRBV24-1	NA	TRBJ1-2	CATSDQGGDYGYTF	TGTGCCACCAGTGATCAAGGGGGTGACTATGGCTACACCTTC
NA	TRBV7-9	TRBD1	TRBJ1-4	CASSSGQGKKFF	TGTGCCAGCAGCTCGGGACAGGGAAAAAAGTTTTTT
NA	TRBV7-2	TRBD2	TRBJ2-5	CASSYIGDSGRETQYF	TGTGCCAGCAGTTACATAGGGGATAGCGGGAGGGAGACCCAGTACTTC
NA	TRBV25-1	TRBD2	TRBJ2-2	CASSELAGVGELFF	TGTGCCAGCAGTGAACTAGCGGGAGTCGGGGAGCTGTTTTTT
NA	TRBV19	TRBD1	TRBJ1-5	CASSPGQGRHQPQHF	TGTGCCAGTAGCCCGGGACAGGGACGGCATCAGCCCCAGCATTTT
NA	TRBV5-1	TRBD2	TRBJ2-3	CASRPAAGGPIDTQYF	TGCGCCAGCCGCCCCGCGGCGGGAGGGCCGATCGATACGCAGTATTTT
NA	TRBV10-3	TRBD2	TRBJ2-7	CATAREGLTYEQYF	TGTGCCACCGCAAGGGAGGGGTTGACCTACGAGCAGTACTTC
NA	TRBV6-5	NA	TRBJ1-6	CASSTTYRSNSPLHF	TGTGCCAGCAGTACGACATATCGATCTAATTCACCCCTCCACTTT
few	TRBV5-1	TRBD2	TRBJ2-2	CASSLGYSGSHYTGELFF	TGCGCCAGCAGCCTGGGGTATAGCGGGAGTCATTACACCGGGGAGCTGTTTTTT
NA	TRBV6-5	TRBD1	TRBJ2-3	CASRGDRGSADTQYF	TGTGCCAGCAGGGGGGACAGGGGAAGCGCAGATACGCAGTATTTT
once	TRBV7-9	NA	TRBJ1-1	CASSLSGTGITEAFF	TGTGCCAGCAGCTTAAGTGGGACTGGCATCACTGAAGCTTTCTTT
NA	TRBV7-2	NA	TRBJ1-5	CASSLARGPYQPQHF	TGTGCCAGCAGCTTAGCACGGGGTCCCTATCAGCCCCAGCATTTT
NA	TRBV7-3	NA	TRBJ2-2	CASSLASYSGELFF	TGTGCCAGCAGCTTAGCTAGCTACTCCGGGGAGCTGTTTTTT
NA	TRBV6-2/TRBV6-3	NA	TRBJ1-1	CASSSRQRGSKPEAFF	TGTGCCAGCAGTTCTCGACAGCGGGGGAGCAAGCCTGAAGCTTTCTTT
once	TRBV2	NA	TRBJ1-2	CASSGRAWGNYGYTF	TGTGCCAGCAGTGGGAGGGCCTGGGGTAACTATGGCTACACCTTC
once	TRBV7-2	NA	TRBJ1-5	CASSLDHSSNQPQHF	TGTGCCAGCAGCTTAGATCACAGTAGCAATCAGCCCCAGCATTTT
NA	TRBV11-2	TRBD2	TRBJ2-1	CASSLEAGAHNEQFF	TGTGCCAGCAGCTTAGAAGCGGGAGCCCACAATGAGCAGTTCTTC
NA	TRBV4-1	NA	TRBJ1-4	CASSLTGEKLFF	TGCGCCAGCAGCCTGACAGGTGAAAAACTGTTTTTT
NA	TRBV5-1	NA	TRBJ2-7	CASSFPGSDEQYF	TGCGCCAGCAGCTTCCCTGGGAGCGACGAGCAGTACTTC
once	TRBV4-1	TRBD1	TRBJ2-2	CASSLSGTGAIGELFF	TGCGCCAGCAGCCTATCCGGGACAGGGGCCATCGGGGAGCTGTTTTTT
NA	TRBV27	TRBD1	TRBJ2-7	CASSLRAGQGSEQYF	TGTGCCAGCAGTTTACGCGCGGGACAGGGGTCCGAGCAGTACTTC